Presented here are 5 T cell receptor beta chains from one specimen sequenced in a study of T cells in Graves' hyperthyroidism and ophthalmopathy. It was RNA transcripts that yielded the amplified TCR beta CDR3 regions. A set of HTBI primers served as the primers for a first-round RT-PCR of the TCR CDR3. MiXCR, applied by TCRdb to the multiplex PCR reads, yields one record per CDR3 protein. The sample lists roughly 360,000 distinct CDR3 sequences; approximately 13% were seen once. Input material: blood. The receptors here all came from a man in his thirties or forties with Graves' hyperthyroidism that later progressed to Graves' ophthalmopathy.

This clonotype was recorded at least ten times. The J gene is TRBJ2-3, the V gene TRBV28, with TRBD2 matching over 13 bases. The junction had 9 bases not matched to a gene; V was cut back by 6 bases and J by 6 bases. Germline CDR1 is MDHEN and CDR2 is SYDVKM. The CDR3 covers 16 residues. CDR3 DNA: TGTGCCAGCAGAACAACTAGCGGGGGGGCCGCGGATACGCAGTATTTT. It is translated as CASRTTSGGAADTQYF.

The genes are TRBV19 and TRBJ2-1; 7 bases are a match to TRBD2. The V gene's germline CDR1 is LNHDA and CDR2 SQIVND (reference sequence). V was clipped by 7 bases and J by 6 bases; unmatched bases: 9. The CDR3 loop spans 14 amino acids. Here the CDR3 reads CASTGWGGVNEQFF. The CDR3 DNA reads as TGTGCCAGTACGGGGTGGGGAGGGGTCAATGAGCAGTTCTTC.

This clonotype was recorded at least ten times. The CDR3 reads CAWSSTGSEQYF. CDR3 nucleotides: TGTGCCTGGAGTTCGACAGGGTCCGAGCAGTACTTC. The rearrangement uses TRBV30 and TRBJ2-7, with 7 bases identical to TRBD1. The CDR3 consists of 12 residues. The germline gives CDR1 GTSNPN, CDR2 SVGIG (reference sequence). The V segment lost 2 bases and the J segment 6 bases; nucleotides outside the gene matches: 4. Looking up the rest from reference TRBV30 and TRBJ2-7 gives the full variable domain: SQTIHQWPATLVQPVGSPLSLECTVEGTSNPNLYWYRQAAGRGLQLLFYSVGIGQISSEVPQNLSASRPQDRQFILSSKKLLLSDSGFYLCAWSSTGSEQYFGPGTRLTVT.

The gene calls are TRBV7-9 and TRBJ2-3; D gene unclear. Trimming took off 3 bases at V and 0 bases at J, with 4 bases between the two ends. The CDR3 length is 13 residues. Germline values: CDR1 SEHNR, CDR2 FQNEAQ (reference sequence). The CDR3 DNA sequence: TGTGCCAGCAGCTTTCTTAGCACAGATACGCAGTATTTT. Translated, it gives CASSFLSTDTQYF.

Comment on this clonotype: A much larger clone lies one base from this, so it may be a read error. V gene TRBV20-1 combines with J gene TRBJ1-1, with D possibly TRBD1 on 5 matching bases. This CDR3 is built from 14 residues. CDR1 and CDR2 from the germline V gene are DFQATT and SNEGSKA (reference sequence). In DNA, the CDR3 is TGCAGTGCTTCCGTAGGGGCCATGAACACTGTAGCTTTCTTT. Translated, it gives CSASVGAMNTVAFF.